A single sample gave rise to the 21 T cell receptor beta chains below, sequenced in a study of molecular identifiers for immune sequencing clone quantification (dated by TCRdb to about 2018). Receptors were amplified or captured by PCR. Sequenced on an Illumina HiSeq 4000. Starting from the raw public reads, TCRdb applied fastp trimming at Q25, assembled clones with MiXCR and retained in-frame beta chains. Under each unique CDR3 protein, matching rows form one entry showing the most common genes and DNA. Across this sample there are about 640,000 distinct CDR3 sequences, with 15% to 20% seen only once. 0.85% to 0.9% of the sample is in the top ten clones. The sample taken for sequencing was naive CD8+ T cells from blood, with Jurkat cell RNA spiked in. The cell subset or site label on this specimen signifies: FACS-sorted CD8+CD4-CCR7+CD45RA+ naive T cells. The receptors were sampled from a human donor in good health. Some libraries in this study had Jurkat cell RNA spiked in.

The sample holds many counts of this clonotype. The chain has TRBV6-2 or TRBV6-3 and TRBJ2-2, with TRBD2 as a possible D gene (6 bases). V lost 0 bases, J lost 0 bases, and 20 bases lay in between. This CDR3 has 20 amino acids. Looked up from germline, CDR1 is MNHEY and CDR2 is SVGEGT. The CDR3 loop reads CASSYSWGVRLRANTGELFF. Here the CDR3 DNA reads TGTGCCAGCAGTTACTCGTGGGGGGTGCGACTCCGCGCGAACACCGGGGAGCTGTTTTTT.

This clonotype has at least ten counts. The chain links TRBV15 to TRBJ1-1; D gene uncertain. From germline, CDR1 is LNHNV and CDR2 YYDKDF (reference sequence). The CDR3 is made up of 13 amino acids. V was pared by 3 bases and J by 2 bases, with 7 bases between. The CDR3 nucleotides are TGTGCCACCAGCAGCGAGATAAACACTGAAGCTTTCTTT. It encodes CATSSEINTEAFF.

This clonotype was seen more than once but under ten times. The gene calls are TRBV4-1 and TRBJ2-1; 9 bases are shared with TRBD2. With 6 bases clipped from V and 3 bases from J, the junction kept 9 bases outside the gene matches. The length of the CDR3 is 16 residues. The germline V gene encodes CDR1 MGHRA and CDR2 YSYEKL. The CDR3 reads CASRHTGTSNYNEQFF. The CDR3 coding sequence is TGCGCCAGCAGGCATACCGGGACTAGCAACTACAATGAGCAGTTCTTC.

The CDR3 DNA follows: TGTGCCAGCAGTTACAGTCCTAGCGGGAGCCCCTACGAGCAGTACTTC. This sequence encodes CASSYSPSGSPYEQYF. The chain is built from TRBV6-5 and TRBJ2-7; 10 bases line up with TRBD2. The CDR3 is made up of 16 amino acids. V lost 2 bases and J lost 2; bases outside the gene matches: 6. The germline V gene encodes CDR1 MNHEY and CDR2 SVGAGI.

This clonotype was picked up one time. A read error is possible here, since a much larger clone lies one base away. The chain employs TRBV20-1 and TRBJ2-5, with D uncertain. Deletions cut 3 bases from V and 0 bases from J, with 8 bases between. Per the germline V gene, CDR1 is DFQATT and CDR2 is SNEGSKA (reference sequence). This CDR3 contains 13 residues. The CDR3 nucleotides read TGCAGTGCTAGGACCAGGCACCAAGAGACCCAGTACTTC. It yields the protein CSARTRHQETQYF.

The rearrangement joins TRBV13 to TRBJ1-2; D may be TRBD1 (5 bases). V lost 5 bases and J lost 4, with 14 bases in between. CDR3 length equals 14 residues. CDR1 is PRHDT, CDR2 FYEKMQ, per germline (reference sequence). The CDR3 region has the DNA TGTGCCAGCAGCCCGGGAGGGGCTAGCTATGGCTACACCTTC. Protein product: CASSPGGASYGYTF.

The CDR3 DNA reads TGCGCCAGCAGCCAAGAGGGGTCCGGGGTTAACTACGAGCAGTACTTC. Amino acids: CASSQEGSGVNYEQYF. The chain has TRBV4-3 and TRBJ2-7; D is perhaps TRBD2 (5 bases). CDR1 is LGHNA, CDR2 YSLEER, per germline. The CDR3 totals 16 residues. Deletions cut 0 bases from V and 3 bases from J, with 15 bases between.

This chain joins TRBV20-1 and TRBJ2-1; 8 nucleotides line up with TRBD2. The CDR3 runs 15 residues. V dropped 0 bases and J dropped 3; count of bases not matched to a gene: 4. Per germline, CDR1 DFQATT and CDR2 SNEGSKA (reference sequence). Here the CDR3 DNA reads TGCAGTGCTAGAGAACGACTAGCGATCTACAATGAGCAGTTCTTC. This encodes CSARERLAIYNEQFF.

About this clonotype: A much larger clone sits a single nucleotide away, making a read error possible. The chain is built from TRBV7-6 and TRBJ1-4; D unclear. The CDR3 spans 15 residues. V lost 4 bases and J 8 bases, leaving 17 bases between the germline ends. Germline V gives CDR1 SGHVS, CDR2 FNYEAQ. The CDR3 sequence is CASSSAGDPGEKLFF. The CDR3 DNA reads TGTGCCAGCAGCTCAGCCGGTGACCCCGGCGAAAAACTGTTTTTT.

The J gene is TRBJ2-7, the V gene TRBV5-6; the D gene is possibly TRBD1 (6 bases). The length of the CDR3 is 17 residues. CDR1 SGHDT and CDR2 YYEEEE come from the germline V gene. Between the trimmed V and J ends, which lost 1 base and 7 bases, there was a span of 24 bases. CDR3 nucleotide sequence: TGTGCCAGCAGCTTGCCCAGGGGACGACATACCTACAATGAGCAGTACTTC. It codes for CASSLPRGRHTYNEQYF.

This clonotype was detected ten times or more. The chain uses TRBV5-4 and TRBJ2-5, with D unresolved. The ends were cut back, 2 bases at V and 1 base at J, with 9 bases in the middle. CDR3 length equals 14 residues. Germline assignment: CDR1 SGHNT and CDR2 YYREEE (reference sequence). In DNA form, the CDR3 reads TGTGCCAGCAGCTTTTCTACCGGCCAAGAGACCCAGTACTTC. Translated, it gives CASSFSTGQETQYF.

Of note for this clonotype: One end of the junction fails to match germline, which may point to a read error. The V gene is TRBV11-2, the J gene TRBJ2-1; TRBD2 aligns across 7 bases. Germline V lookup: CDR1 SGHAT, CDR2 FQNNGV. The CDR3 extends over 15 amino acids. The CDR3 DNA follows: TGTGCCAGCAGCTTTCCGGGAGGAAGATACAATGAGCGGTTCTTC. It specifies CASSFPGGRYNERFF.

This clonotype was recorded many times. The CDR3 DNA sequence: TGCAGTGCGAAGGAGGGGACAGATACGCAGTATTTT. Translating it yields CSAKEGTDTQYF. This chain uses TRBV20-1 with TRBJ2-3; TRBD2 is a possible D gene (6 bases). Trimming took off 6 bases at V and 3 bases at J, with 10 bases between the two ends. Germline CDR1 reads DFQATT; CDR2 reads SNEGSKA (reference sequence). This CDR3 has 12 residues.

This clonotype showed up many times. The chain employs TRBV27 and TRBJ1-5; D may be TRBD1 (5 bases). From germline, CDR1 is MNHEY and CDR2 SMNVEV (reference sequence). This CDR3 is built from 14 residues. Deletions cut 6 bases from V and 7 bases from J, with 16 bases between. CDR3 DNA sequence: TGTGCCAGCAGCCTATTGGGGGTAGGGCAGCCCCAGCATTTT. Encoded protein: CASSLLGVGQPQHF.

Only a few counts were recorded for this clonotype. The V gene is TRBV10-1, the J gene TRBJ1-1; TRBD1 is a possible D gene (5 bases). The CDR3 has 13 amino acids. V dropped 0 bases and J dropped 10 bases, with 12 bases sitting between them. The germline V gene has CDR1 WNHNN and CDR2 SYGVQD (reference sequence). The CDR3 DNA follows: TGCGCCAGCAGTGAGTCGAATTCAGGGTTAGCTTTCTTT. This gives the protein CASSESNSGLAFF.

This clonotype was seen many times. This rearrangement joins TRBV7-9 to TRBJ1-4, with 8 bases matching TRBD1. V shed 5 bases, J shed 6 bases, and the junction held 8 bases outside the gene matches. This CDR3 is built from 15 residues. Germline CDR1 SEHNR, CDR2 FQNEAQ (reference sequence). Here the CDR3 reads CASSNGQGIDEKLFF. In nucleotides, the CDR3 is TGTGCCAGCAGCAACGGACAGGGTATTGATGAAAAACTGTTTTTT.

This clonotype was observed many times. V is TRBV28 and J is TRBJ2-7; D is unresolved. Germline V gives CDR1 MDHEN, CDR2 SYDVKM. The CDR3 consists of 15 residues. V lost 3 bases, J lost 5 bases, and 17 bases lay in between. Here the CDR3 reads CASSFFAQPSDEQYF. Here the CDR3 DNA reads TGTGCCAGCAGTTTCTTTGCCCAGCCCTCGGACGAGCAGTACTTC. Complete variable domain (other parts from reference TRBV28 and TRBJ2-7): DVKVTQSSRYLVKRTGEKVFLECVQDMDHENMFWYRQDPGLGLRLIYFSYDVKMKEKGDIPEGYSVSREKKERFSLILESASTNQTSMYLCASSFFAQPSDEQYFGPGTRLTVT.

This clonotype was counted at least ten times. The chain combines TRBV7-9 with TRBJ2-3; unclear D gene. V was cut by 1 base and J by 5 bases, with 13 bases left in between. CDR3 size: 15 residues. CDR1 is SEHNR and CDR2 is FQNEAQ in the germline V gene (reference sequence). The CDR3: CASSLVSGSEDTQYF. The CDR3 DNA is TGTGCCAGCAGCTTAGTTTCTGGGTCCGAAGATACGCAGTATTTT.

This clonotype was seen at least ten times. The chain combines TRBV3-1 with TRBJ1-2; D gene ambiguous. CDR3 length: 14 residues. Germline-derived CDR1 and CDR2 are LGHDT and YNNKEL (reference sequence). V lost 4 bases and J 4 bases, leaving 13 bases between the germline ends. The CDR3 sequence is CASSRVSTPYGYTF. CDR3 DNA: TGTGCCAGCAGCCGGGTCTCGACGCCCTATGGCTACACCTTC. Full variable domain (outside the CDR3, taken from reference TRBV3-1 and TRBJ1-2): DTAVSQTPKYLVTQMGNDKSIKCEQNLGHDTMYWYKQDSKKFLKIMFSYNNKELIINETVPNRFSPKSPDKAHLNLHINSLELGDSAVYFCASSRVSTPYGYTFGSGTRLTVV.

This clonotype was observed many times. The rearrangement uses TRBV5-6 and TRBJ2-5; D call uncertain. This CDR3 has 13 amino acids. Trimming took off 0 bases at V and 2 bases at J, with 5 bases between the two ends. Germline V gene data show CDR1 as SGHDT and CDR2 as YYEEEE. In DNA form, the CDR3 reads TGTGCCAGCAGCTTGGACCGACAAGAGACCCAGTACTTC. Residues: CASSLDRQETQYF.

This clonotype was seen many times. This chain links TRBV3-1 with TRBJ2-7; D possibly corresponds to TRBD2 (6 bases). Trimming took 3 bases from V and 0 from J, leaving 12 bases between them. CDR3 size: 15 residues. From germline, CDR1 is LGHDT and CDR2 YNNKEL (reference sequence). DNA for the CDR3: TGTGCCAGCAGCCACGGGAGACTTAGCTCCTACGAGCAGTACTTC. This codes for CASSHGRLSSYEQYF.